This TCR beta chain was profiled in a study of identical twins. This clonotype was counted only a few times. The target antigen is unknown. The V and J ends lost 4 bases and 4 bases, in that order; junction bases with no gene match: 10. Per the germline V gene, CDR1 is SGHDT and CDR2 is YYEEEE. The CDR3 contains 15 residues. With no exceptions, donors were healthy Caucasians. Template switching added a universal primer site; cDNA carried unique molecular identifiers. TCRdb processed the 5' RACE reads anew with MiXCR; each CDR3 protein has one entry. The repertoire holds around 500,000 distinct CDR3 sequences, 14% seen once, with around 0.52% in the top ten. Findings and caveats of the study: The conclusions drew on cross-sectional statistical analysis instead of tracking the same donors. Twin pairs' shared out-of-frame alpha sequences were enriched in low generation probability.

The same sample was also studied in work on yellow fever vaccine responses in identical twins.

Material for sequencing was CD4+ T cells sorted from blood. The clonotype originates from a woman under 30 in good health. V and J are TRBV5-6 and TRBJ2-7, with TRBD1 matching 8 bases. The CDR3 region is CASSDINRGAYEQYF. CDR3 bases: TGTGCCAGCAGCGACATAAACAGGGGGGCATACGAGCAGTACTTC.